A single sample is the source of the 28 T cell receptor beta chains below, sequenced in a study of STAT5B mutations in CD4+ large granular lymphocyte leukemia. Some clones are missing from TCRdb's copy, which holds only in-frame ones; the method was immunoSEQ multiplex PCR. This sample carries tens of thousands of clones, around 70% of them seen once, and the ten largest clones take 0.85% to 1.2%. The material sequenced was CD4+ T cells from blood buffy coats. Receptors were obtained from a human donor in good health.

The chain couples TRBV28 to TRBJ1-2, with D perhaps TRBD1 (5 bases). In germline, CDR1 is MDHEN, CDR2 SYDVKM. V was pared by 6 bases and J by 7 bases, with 15 bases between. The CDR3 contains 13 residues. CDR3 loop: CASSISATAGYTF. The CDR3 coding sequence is TGTGCCAGCAGCATCTCCGCGACAGCTGGCTACACCTTC.

The chain links TRBV4-2 to TRBJ2-7; 8 bases map to TRBD1. This CDR3 region has 16 residues. Per the germline V gene, CDR1 is LGHNA and CDR2 is YNFKEQ. The J segment lost 2 bases and the V segment lost 0 bases, leaving 6 bases of the junction unmatched. The CDR3, as DNA: TGTGCCAGCAGCCAAGAGGGGACAGGTATCCCCTACGAGCAGTACTTC. Protein: CASSQEGTGIPYEQYF.

The chain combines TRBV9 with TRBJ1-2; 7 nucleotides agree with TRBD1. The CDR3 length is 16 residues. With V trimmed by 2 bases and J by 3 bases, 10 bases remained unmatched. CDR1 and CDR2 from the germline V gene are SGDLS and YYNGEE. The CDR3 nucleotides read TGTGCCAGCAGCGTGACGATGACAGGGAAAGACTATGGCTACACCTTC. It yields the protein CASSVTMTGKDYGYTF.

The chain has TRBV5-1 and TRBJ2-5, with 14 bases identical to TRBD2. Germline V gives CDR1 SGHRS, CDR2 YFSETQ. CDR3 length equals 15 residues. The junction had 4 bases not matched to a gene; V was cut back by 4 bases and J by 5 bases. Here the CDR3 DNA reads TGCGCCAGCAGCCTGGGACTAGCGGGGGTTGAGACCCAGTACTTC. It encodes CASSLGLAGVETQYF.

V usage is TRBV5-4 and J usage is TRBJ2-3; maybe TRBD1 (6 bases). The CDR3 contains 15 residues. Trimming removed 2 bases from V and 1 base from J, with 11 bases in between. The germline gives CDR1 SGHNT, CDR2 YYREEE (reference sequence). CDR3 DNA sequence: TGTGCCAGCAGCTTCTCAGGGGCTCGCACAGATACGCAGTATTTT. Translated: CASSFSGARTDTQYF. The entire variable domain, with the rest obtained from reference TRBV5-4 and TRBJ2-3, is as follows: ETGVTQSPTHLIKTRGQQVTLRCSSQSGHNTVSWYQQALGQGPQFIFQYYREEENGRGNFPPRFSGLQFPNYSSELNVNALELDDSALYLCASSFSGARTDTQYFGPGTRLTVL.

CDR3 sequence reads: CASSLNGGNTEAFF. In DNA, the CDR3 is TGTGCCAGCAGCTTGAACGGGGGGAACACTGAAGCTTTCTTT. The chain joins TRBV5-8 to TRBJ1-1; weak D call: TRBD1 (5 bases). This CDR3 comprises 14 residues. V was cut by 1 base and J by 1 base, with 8 bases left in between. CDR1 and CDR2 from the germline V gene are SGHTS and YDEGEE. Filled out from reference TRBV5-8 and TRBJ1-1, the complete variable domain reads EAGVTQSPTHLIKTRGQQATLRCSPISGHTSVYWYQQALGLGLQFLLWYDEGEERNRGNFPPRFSGRQFPNYSSELNVNALELEDSALYLCASSLNGGNTEAFFGQGTRLTVV.

Here the CDR3 DNA reads TGTGCCAGCAGAGCAGACTCGAACAATGAGCAGTTCTTC. It encodes CASRADSNNEQFF. The V gene is TRBV5-4, the J gene TRBJ2-1; D uncertain. Trimming shortened V by 5 bases and J by 5 bases, and 11 bases separated the two germline ends. This CDR3 has 13 residues. CDR1 and CDR2 (germline): SGHNT, YYREEE (reference sequence).

The chain combines TRBV5-4 with TRBJ2-1; weak D call: TRBD2 (6 bases). The V and J ends lost 4 bases and 5 bases respectively, with 19 bases between them. The CDR3 is 16 amino acids. Per the germline V gene, CDR1 is SGHNT and CDR2 is YYREEE (reference sequence). CDR3 sequence reads: CASSPATWGDHNEQFF. CDR3 sequence (DNA): TGTGCCAGCAGCCCGGCGACCTGGGGGGATCACAATGAGCAGTTCTTC. Complete variable domain (other parts from reference TRBV5-4 and TRBJ2-1): ETGVTQSPTHLIKTRGQQVTLRCSSQSGHNTVSWYQQALGQGPQFIFQYYREEENGRGNFPPRFSGLQFPNYSSELNVNALELDDSALYLCASSPATWGDHNEQFFGPGTRLTVL.

This clone has a single count. This rearrangement joins TRBV6-9 to TRBJ2-2; 15 nucleotides line up with TRBD2. This CDR3 comprises 18 residues. J lost 4 bases, V lost 6 bases, and 9 bases had no gene match. The V gene's germline CDR1 is MNHGY and CDR2 SVAAGI. CDR3 protein: CASSPGTSGGRGTGELFF. CDR3 bases: TGTGCCAGCAGCCCCGGGACTAGCGGGGGGAGGGGCACCGGGGAGCTGTTTTTT.

The chain has TRBV7-9 and TRBJ2-7; TRBD1 or TRBD2 may be the D gene (5 bases each). Germline V gives CDR1 SEHNR, CDR2 FQNEAQ (reference sequence). This CDR3 contains 17 residues. The ends were cut back, 3 bases at V and 0 bases at J, with 18 bases in the middle. The CDR3 DNA reads TGTGCCAGCAGCTTCCCAAACTACGGGACGGACTCCTACGAGCAGTACGTC. Protein: CASSFPNYGTDSYEQYV.

The J gene is TRBJ2-2, the V gene TRBV9; 7 bases map to TRBD1. Germline lookup yields CDR1 SGDLS and CDR2 YYNGEE. The CDR3 consists of 16 residues. Losses at the gene ends were 3 bases for V and 2 bases for J; bases not matched to a gene: 7. The CDR3 DNA is TGTGCCAGCAGCGCGGGGACAGAACCCAACACCGGGGAGCTGTTTTTT. It is translated as CASSAGTEPNTGELFF.

The chain links TRBV7-2 to TRBJ2-1, with 10 bases aligning to TRBD2. Germline V gives CDR1 SGHTA, CDR2 FQGNSA. Unmatched junction bases numbered 9, after V lost 3 bases and J lost 7 bases. The CDR3 has 16 residues. The CDR3 is CASSFRSGRADNEQFF. CDR3 sequence (DNA): TGTGCCAGCAGCTTTCGGAGCGGGAGGGCCGATAATGAGCAGTTCTTC.

This clone was counted a few times. The chain combines TRBV28 with TRBJ1-1, with 9 bases matching TRBD1. CDR1 and CDR2 from the germline V gene are MDHEN and SYDVKM. The CDR3 extends over 17 amino acids. The junction had 11 bases not matched to a gene; V was cut back by 3 bases and J by 3 bases. The DNA of the CDR3 is TGTGCCAGCAGTTTTGGGTGGGACAGGGACATGGACACTGAAGCTTTCTTT. Protein: CASSFGWDRDMDTEAFF.

The chain is built from TRBV7-2 and TRBJ2-5, with 10 bases lining up with TRBD2. The CDR3 contains 15 residues. The V gene's germline CDR1 is SGHTA and CDR2 FQGNSA. V shed 3 bases and J 9 bases; nucleotides not matched to a gene: 10. The CDR3 nucleotides are TGTGCCAGCAGCTTTCAGCGGGGGGGCTCGGGGGCCCAGTACTTC. Protein sequence: CASSFQRGGSGAQYF.

V gene TRBV28 combines with J gene TRBJ1-2; D may be TRBD1 (5 bases). Per the germline V gene, CDR1 is MDHEN and CDR2 is SYDVKM. The germline V and J ends were trimmed by 3 bases and 3 bases, with 8 bases remaining between them. The CDR3 runs to 13 residues. This CDR3 reads CASSFPGYYGYTF. In nucleotides, the CDR3 is TGTGCCAGCAGTTTTCCAGGGTACTATGGCTACACCTTC.

The chain joins TRBV19 to TRBJ1-1; D may be TRBD1 (6 bases). The CDR3 is 13 amino acids. V shed 6 bases and J shed 4 bases, with 12 bases lying between them. CDR1 and CDR2 from the germline V gene are LNHDA and SQIVND (reference sequence). The CDR3 bases are TGTGCCAGTAGCTTCGAGGGGGTCACTGAAGCTTTCTTT. Its protein product is CASSFEGVTEAFF.

The chain recombines TRBV19 with TRBJ1-5, with D possibly matching TRBD1 (6 bases). Germline V gives CDR1 LNHDA, CDR2 SQIVND (reference sequence). The CDR3 contains 13 residues. V gave up 7 bases and J gave up 6 bases, with 13 bases separating them. The CDR3 DNA sequence: TGTGCCAGTAAACAGGGTTCGGGTCAGCCCCAGCATTTT. This sequence encodes CASKQGSGQPQHF.

The count of this clone is one. This chain uses TRBV5-4 with TRBJ2-3; maybe TRBD2 (7 bases). Germline lookup yields CDR1 SGHNT and CDR2 YYREEE (reference sequence). The CDR3 has 17 amino acids. V was trimmed by 0 bases and J by 4 bases, leaving 18 bases between them. As DNA, the CDR3 is TGTGCCAGCAGCTTGGGCCGCCGGGGGGCCGGAGCAGATACGCAGTATTTT. Protein: CASSLGRRGAGADTQYF.

The genes are TRBV5-6 and TRBJ1-1; D unclear. Germline V gene lookup returns CDR1 SGHDT and CDR2 YYEEEE. The CDR3 totals 14 residues. V dropped 1 base and J dropped 6 bases, with 13 bases sitting between them. The DNA of the CDR3 is TGTGCCAGCAGCTTGATAGATCCTGGCGCTGAAGCTTTCTTT. Translating gives CASSLIDPGAEAFF.

The chain employs TRBV9 and TRBJ1-4, with a possible D match to TRBD1 (5 bases). The CDR3 is made up of 16 amino acids. Trimming pared 0 bases from V and 3 bases from J, leaving 12 bases between. CDR1 is SGDLS and CDR2 is YYNGEE in the germline V gene. CDR3 nucleotide sequence: TGTGCCAGCAGCGTAGGGGGTGGGGGGGCTAATGAAAAACTGTTTTTT. Its translation is CASSVGGGGANEKLFF.

This chain uses TRBV21-1 with TRBJ2-4; TRBD1 was called by the table and not checked on the DNA. TRBV21-1 is assigned pseudogene status. CDR3 size: 14 residues. CDR3 region: CASSKGDRGDIQYF. The CDR3 DNA is TGTGCCAGCAGCAAGGGGGACAGGGGAGACATTCAGTACTTC.

The J gene is TRBJ1-3, the V gene TRBV11-2; D uncertain. Germline V gene sequence: CDR1 SGHAT, CDR2 FQNNGV. The CDR3 contains 13 residues. The germline V and J ends were trimmed by 0 bases and 4 bases, with 4 bases remaining between them. The CDR3 DNA follows: TGTGCCAGCAGCTTAGATCAAGGAAACACCATATATTTT. Translated, it gives CASSLDQGNTIYF. The whole variable domain, remainder taken from reference TRBV11-2 and TRBJ1-3, is EAGVAQSPRYKIIEKRQSVAFWCNPISGHATLYWYQQILGQGPKLLIQFQNNGVVDDSQLPKDRFSAERLKGVDSTLKIQPAKLEDSAVYLCASSLDQGNTIYFGEGSWLTVV.

The chain has TRBV5-4 and TRBJ1-4; possibly TRBD1 for D (5 bases). The V and J ends lost 4 bases and 8 bases respectively, with 15 bases between them. There are 14 residues in the CDR3. The germline gives CDR1 SGHNT, CDR2 YYREEE (reference sequence). The CDR3 spells CASSPGGRREKLFF. The CDR3 nucleotides read TGTGCCAGCAGCCCTGGGGGTAGGAGGGAAAAACTGTTTTTT. The full variable domain, rest sourced from reference TRBV5-4 and TRBJ1-4, is ETGVTQSPTHLIKTRGQQVTLRCSSQSGHNTVSWYQQALGQGPQFIFQYYREEENGRGNFPPRFSGLQFPNYSSELNVNALELDDSALYLCASSPGGRREKLFFGSGTQLSVL.

This clone has just one count. The gene calls are TRBV7-9 and TRBJ1-1; weak D call: TRBD1 (6 bases). V was clipped by 4 bases and J by 4 bases, with 22 bases between them. This CDR3 is 17 amino acids long. Germline V CDR1 and CDR2: SEHNR, FQNEAQ (reference sequence). CDR3 DNA: TGTGCCAGCAGCTCGCCGATTATTGGACAGTGGGGCACTGAAGCTTTCTTT. Protein: CASSSPIIGQWGTEAFF.

V gene TRBV15 combines with J gene TRBJ1-4; unclear D gene. Per the germline V gene, CDR1 is LNHNV and CDR2 is YYDKDF (reference sequence). There are 13 residues in the CDR3. V lost 1 base, J lost 4 bases, and 4 bases lay in between. In DNA form, the CDR3 reads TGTGCCACCAGCAGAGCTGGTAATGAAAAACTGTTTTTT. It encodes CATSRAGNEKLFF.

This chain links TRBV2 with TRBJ2-5, with D perhaps given as TRBD1 or TRBD2 (6 bases each). Germline V gene data show CDR1 as SNHLY and CDR2 as FYNNEI. CDR3 length equals 15 residues. V lost 4 bases and J 5 bases, leaving 17 bases between the germline ends. The chain's CDR3 is CASSVSAGGAETQYF. The CDR3 DNA reads as TGTGCCAGCAGTGTAAGTGCCGGGGGCGCGGAGACCCAGTACTTC.

The chain links TRBV12-2 to TRBJ2-7; the DNA was not used to check the table's D call, TRBD2. TRBV12-2 is flagged as a pseudogene. The CDR3 totals 18 residues. CDR3 in amino acids: CASRLDRAGGPRTYEQYF. The CDR3 DNA is TGTGCAAGTCGCTTAGATCGAGCGGGAGGGCCCCGTACCTACGAGCAGTACTTC.

The chain combines TRBV21-1 with TRBJ2-3; TRBD2 is the table's D call and was not checked against the DNA. TRBV21-1 is designated a pseudogene. The CDR3 extends over 22 amino acids. CDR3 region: CASSKVPSVGGLAGNGTDTQYF. In nucleotides, the CDR3 is TGTGCCAGCAGCAAAGTTCCCTCAGTAGGGGGACTAGCGGGAAACGGCACAGATACGCAGTATTTT.